These T cell receptor beta chains were read from a single sample in a study of monozygotic twins with inflammatory bowel disease. TCRdb re-called the 5' RACE reads and shows each CDR3 protein once, DNA omitted. Here the sample table reports approximately 140,000 distinct CDR3 sequences. Sequencing was done on a sample of blood. The receptors come from a human donor with ulcerative colitis or Crohn's disease, or a healthy co-twin of an affected twin (not recorded which). CDR3s include the opening cysteine and the closing phenylalanine or tryptophan. Each record gives: J gene, V gene, CDR3 protein.

TRBJ1-1 TRBV5-5 CASSYTGPDEAFF
TRBJ2-3 TRBV7-7 CASSFGRDSTDTQYF
TRBJ2-7 TRBV7-6 CASSASGTGGDEQYF
TRBJ1-1 TRBV5-1 CASSLDQGLDTEAFF
TRBJ1-1 TRBV11-2 CASSTLGTPGVETEAFF
TRBJ2-2 TRBV3-1 CASSQAPGTGELFF
TRBJ2-7 TRBV7-2 CASSFIRDSKDEQYF
TRBJ1-5 TRBV19 CASRAGRQPQHF
TRBJ2-4 TRBV4-2 CASSQELAGGAKNIQYF
TRBJ2-7 TRBV5-4 CASSSTGAYEQYF
TRBJ2-3 TRBV7-2 CASSRTADTQYF
TRBJ1-2 TRBV18 CASSPRARDGYTF
TRBJ2-7 TRBV7-2 CASSSLASYEQYF
TRBJ2-1 TRBV24-1 CATSDSVGGYNEQFF
TRBJ2-7 TRBV7-2 CASSDRNGGSYEQYF
TRBJ2-7 TRBV5-1 CASRGQGALLQQYF
TRBJ1-2 TRBV18 CASSSIIPGTGGDGYTF
TRBJ2-5 TRBV20-1 CSARDNTGAFQETQYF
TRBJ2-3 TRBV10-3 CAISERAGGPDTQYF
TRBJ1-1 TRBV7-6 CASSRAVGVGTEAFF
TRBJ2-7 TRBV5-1 CASSLGLTAEQYF
TRBJ2-3 TRBV12-3/TRBV12-4 CASSPPGLASDRGSDTQYF
TRBJ2-3 TRBV19 CASSPRARGASDTQYF
TRBJ2-1 TRBV12-3/TRBV12-4 CASSKRGGFNEQFF
TRBJ2-5 TRBV20-1 CSARGVRRPQETQYF
TRBJ2-7 TRBV7-9 CASAGARFTYEQYF
TRBJ2-2 TRBV12-5 CASGLRGTDTGELFF
TRBJ1-5 TRBV5-1 CASQEGGNQPQHF
TRBJ2-2 TRBV7-2 CASSLGSLTNTGELFF
TRBJ1-6 TRBV5-1 CASSLSPVSSYNSPLHF
TRBJ1-5 TRBV20-1 CSARGDISQPQHF
TRBJ2-7 TRBV9 CASSARTGGFEQYF
TRBJ2-7 TRBV20-1 CSVSGGLSYEQYF
TRBJ1-4 TRBV5-1 CASSLGTGVEKLFF
TRBJ2-1 TRBV6-2/TRBV6-3 CASSYEGYAYNEQFF
TRBJ1-1 TRBV5-1 CASSFLMWQGDEAFF
TRBJ2-7 TRBV20-1 CSATRQGYEQYF
TRBJ2-1 TRBV20-1 CSASGFPDPQFF
TRBJ1-5 TRBV7-3 CASRCRQGDCGPQHF
TRBJ2-7 TRBV6-5 CASSYRGRNYEQYF
TRBJ1-5 TRBV11-1 CASSFATGVGGPNQPQHF
TRBJ2-7 TRBV4-3 CASSQRPDLSSYEQYF
TRBJ1-2 TRBV5-6 CASSLSGSNYGYTF
TRBJ1-1 TRBV12-3/TRBV12-4 CASSFGQPNTEAFF
TRBJ2-3 TRBV5-4 CASSLDGTGRNTQYF
TRBJ1-6 TRBV12-3/TRBV12-4 CASRRTGALDNSPLHF
TRBJ2-3 TRBV4-3 CASSQEGSASGGSTDTQYF
TRBJ2-2 TRBV5-1 CASATSVNTGELFF
TRBJ2-7 TRBV7-9 CASSSSPGTASSYEQYF
TRBJ2-6 TRBV12-3/TRBV12-4 CASTMQTGANVLTF
TRBJ1-1 TRBV7-9 CASSFYTGLNTEAFF
TRBJ2-6 TRBV20-1 CSARDPGANVLTF
TRBJ2-1 TRBV5-1 CASSLGGIRDGNEQFF
TRBJ2-7 TRBV27 CASSFFRGSSYEQYF